A selection of T cell receptor beta chains follows, all from one sample in a study of cytotoxic CD8 clonotypes in ibrutinib-treated CLL. The data were produced by immunoSEQ multiplex PCR, yet TCRdb's version contains in-frame clones alone and is incomplete. The top ten hold roughly 17% of the sample, which has about 36,000 clones, about two thirds seen once. The sequencing here drew on PBMCs, taken at disease progression, from a patient treated with ibrutinib. These receptors came from a human donor with chronic lymphocytic leukemia. CDR3s include the opening cysteine and the closing phenylalanine or tryptophan. The order of the fields is clone size, V gene, J gene, D gene, CDR3 protein, CDR3 DNA. The D gene is left open where the match is weak. Clone size appears in some rows only: once, few, many, or a class for an expanded clone.

NA	TRBV6-5	TRBJ2-7	TRBD1	CASSTGTGHGEQYF	TGTGCCAGCAGTACAGGGACAGGCCATGGGGAGCAGTACTTC
few	TRBV19	TRBJ2-3	TRBD1	CASSVGQGGPTDTQYF	TGTGCCAGTAGTGTGGGACAGGGTGGACCCACAGATACGCAGTATTTT
NA	TRBV4-2	TRBJ2-1	NA	CASSQEEGSYNEQFF	TGTGCCAGCAGCCAAGAGGAGGGCTCCTACAATGAGCAGTTCTTC
NA	TRBV19	TRBJ1-4	NA	CASSPLPGGMGEKLFF	TGTGCCAGTAGCCCCCTACCCGGGGGGATGGGTGAAAAACTGTTTTTT
few	TRBV5-5	TRBJ2-3	NA	CASSSGGLTLTDTQYF	TGTGCCAGCAGCTCTGGGGGCCTTACCTTAACAGATACGCAGTATTTT
NA	TRBV4-1	TRBJ2-7	TRBD1	CASSSPTGRTYEQYF	TGCGCCAGCAGCTCTCCGACAGGGAGAACCTACGAGCAGTACTTC
NA	TRBV7-9	TRBJ2-7	NA	CASSLAQDGLSYEQYF	TGTGCCAGCAGCTTAGCGCAAGACGGATTATCCTACGAGCAGTACTTC
few	TRBV29-1	TRBJ2-1	TRBD2	CSVEATPAGAGGEQFF	TGCAGCGTTGAGGCGACTCCAGCGGGGGCCGGGGGTGAGCAGTTCTTC
NA	TRBV4-1	TRBJ1-4	TRBD1	CASSQEDRPNEKLFF	TGCGCCAGCAGCCAAGAGGACAGGCCTAATGAAAAACTGTTTTTT
once	TRBV27	TRBJ2-5	TRBD2	CASSLSGGAGETQYF	TGTGCCAGCAGTTTAAGCGGGGGGGCTGGTGAGACCCAGTACTTC
NA	TRBV5-1	TRBJ2-1	TRBD1	CASNTDRVNEQFF	TGCGCCAGCAACACCGACAGGGTCAATGAGCAGTTCTTC
NA	TRBV19	TRBJ2-7	TRBD1	CASSTAMVGRTGEQYF	TGTGCCAGTAGTACCGCCATGGTGGGGCGGACAGGGGAGCAGTACTTC
NA	TRBV6-5	TRBJ1-2	NA	CASSFRHGYTF	TGTGCCAGCAGTTTTCGACATGGCTACACCTTC
NA	TRBV5-4	TRBJ2-7	TRBD1	CASSAFPTGEGYEQYF	TGTGCCAGCAGCGCTTTCCCGACAGGGGAAGGATACGAGCAGTACTTC
NA	TRBV21-1	TRBJ1-1	NA	CASSKALGRRRAEAFF	TGTGCCAGCAGCAAAGCGCTAGGGCGACGAAGGGCTGAAGCTTTCTTT
once	TRBV15	TRBJ2-2	NA	CATSRMGGELFF	TGTGCCACCAGCAGAATGGGGGGGGAGCTGTTTTTT
many	TRBV14	TRBJ1-2	TRBD1	CASSTETGTGYTF	TGTGCCAGCAGCACCGAGACAGGGACTGGCTACACCTTC
NA	TRBV2	TRBJ2-2	NA	CASRLGASGELFF	TGTGCCAGCAGGCTAGGGGCGTCCGGGGAGCTGTTTTTT
NA	TRBV28	TRBJ2-3	NA	CASSSQGVYDTQYF	TGTGCCAGCAGCTCCCAAGGGGTTTACGATACGCAGTATTTT
once	TRBV10-3	TRBJ2-5	NA	CAISTPRAQETQYF	TGTGCCATCAGCACCCCCCGGGCTCAAGAGACCCAGTACTTC
NA	TRBV5-1	TRBJ2-2	NA	CASTHQGRGTGELFF	TGCGCCAGCACACATCAGGGTAGGGGCACCGGGGAGCTGTTTTTT
NA	TRBV5-1	TRBJ1-4	TRBD1	CASGRGLDEKLFF	TGCGCCAGCGGTAGGGGGCTTGATGAAAAACTGTTTTTT
NA	TRBV6-5	TRBJ2-7	NA	CASSYSLAGRYEQYF	TGTGCCAGCAGTTACAGTCTGGCAGGGAGGTACGAGCAGTACTTC
few	TRBV12-5	TRBJ1-5	NA	CASGLVFSYVTGNNSNQPQHF	TGTGCTAGTGGTTTGGTATTTTCGTATGTTACGGGTAACAATAGCAATCAGCCCCAGCATTTT
NA	TRBV9	TRBJ1-1	TRBD1	CASSGTPDRGWAEAFF	TGTGCCAGCAGCGGAACGCCGGACAGGGGGTGGGCTGAAGCTTTCTTT
NA	TRBV6-4	TRBJ2-1	NA	CASSDTGGPHNEQFF	TGTGCCAGCAGTGACACCGGGGGACCCCACAATGAGCAGTTCTTC
NA	TRBV5-6	TRBJ1-4	TRBD1	CASSLQGRVEKLFF	TGTGCCAGCAGCCTACAGGGGAGAGTTGAAAAACTGTTTTTT
NA	TRBV5-1	TRBJ1-2	NA	CASSLDWGRLSYTF	TGCGCCAGCAGCTTGGATTGGGGGAGACTTAGCTACACCTTC
NA	TRBV7-6	TRBJ2-1	NA	CASSSRGPRALYNEQFF	TGTGCCAGCAGCTCCCGAGGGCCTCGGGCCCTCTACAATGAGCAGTTCTTC
NA	TRBV18	TRBJ2-1	TRBD1	CASSPLPGGRNDNEQFF	TGTGCCAGCTCACCGCTCCCAGGGGGCAGGAACGACAATGAGCAGTTCTTC
NA	TRBV19	TRBJ1-1	NA	CASSIVEGTTEAFF	TGTGCCAGTAGTATAGTGGAGGGCACCACTGAAGCTTTCTTT
once	TRBV5-1	TRBJ2-1	NA	CASSLRGAAPDLYNEQFF	TGCGCCAGCAGCTTGAGAGGGGCCGCCCCCGACCTCTACAATGAGCAGTTCTTC
NA	TRBV7-9	TRBJ2-5	NA	CASSLEAGGGETQYF	TGTGCCAGCAGCTTAGAGGCAGGGGGAGGGGAGACCCAGTACTTC